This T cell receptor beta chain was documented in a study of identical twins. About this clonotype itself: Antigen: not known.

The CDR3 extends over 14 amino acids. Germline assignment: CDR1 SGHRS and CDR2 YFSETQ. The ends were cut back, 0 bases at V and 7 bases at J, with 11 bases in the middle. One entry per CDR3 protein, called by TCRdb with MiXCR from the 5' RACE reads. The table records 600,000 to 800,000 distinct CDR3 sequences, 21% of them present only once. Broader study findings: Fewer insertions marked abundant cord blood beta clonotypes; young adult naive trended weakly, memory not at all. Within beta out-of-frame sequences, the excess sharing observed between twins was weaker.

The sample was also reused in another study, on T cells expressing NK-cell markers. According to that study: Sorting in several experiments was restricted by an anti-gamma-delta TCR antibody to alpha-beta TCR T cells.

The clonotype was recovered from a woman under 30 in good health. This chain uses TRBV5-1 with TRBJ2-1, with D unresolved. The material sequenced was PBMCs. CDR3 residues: CASSLAYYLNEQFF. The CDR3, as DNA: TGCGCCAGCAGCTTGGCCTATTATTTGAATGAGCAGTTCTTC.